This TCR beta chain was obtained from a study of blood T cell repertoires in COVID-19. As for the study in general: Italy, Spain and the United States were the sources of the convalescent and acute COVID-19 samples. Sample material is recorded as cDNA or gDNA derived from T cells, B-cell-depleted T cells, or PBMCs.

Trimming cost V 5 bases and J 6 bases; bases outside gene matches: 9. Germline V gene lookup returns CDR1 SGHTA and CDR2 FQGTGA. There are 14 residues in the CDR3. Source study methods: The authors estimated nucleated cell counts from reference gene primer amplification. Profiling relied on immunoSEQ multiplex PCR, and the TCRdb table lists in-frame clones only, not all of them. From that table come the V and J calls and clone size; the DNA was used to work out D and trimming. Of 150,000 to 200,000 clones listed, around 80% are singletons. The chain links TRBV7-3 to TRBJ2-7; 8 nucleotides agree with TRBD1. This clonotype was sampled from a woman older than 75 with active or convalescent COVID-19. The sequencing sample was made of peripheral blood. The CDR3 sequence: CASSHNSGGSEQYF. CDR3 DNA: TGTGCCAGCAGCCACAACTCAGGGGGCTCCGAGCAGTACTTC.